The clone carrying this TCR beta chain has ten or more counts. CDR1 and CDR2 from the germline V gene are MDHEN and SYDVKM. V was pared by 4 bases and J by 0 bases, with 0 bases of the junction left unmatched. The CDR3 totals 15 residues. The sample is drawn from a study of T cells in Graves' hyperthyroidism and ophthalmopathy. Used for diagnoses were clinical symptoms, serum thyroxine and TRAb, thyroid ultrasound and orbital computed tomography. Fresh peripheral blood, roughly 9.3 ml, was the source of the PBMCs. Researchers amplified the TCR beta CDR3 regions from RNA transcripts. A first-round RT-PCR of the TCR CDR3 used the HTBI primer set. TCRdb analysed the multiplex PCR reads with MiXCR anew, one entry per CDR3 protein. The sample has 220,000 or so distinct CDR3 sequences, 16% seen once.

The TCR sequence derives from a woman between 18 and 29 years old with Graves' ophthalmopathy. Sample: blood. This chain uses TRBV28 with TRBJ2-2; 9 nucleotides line up with TRBD1. CDR3 sequence reads: CASSWDRANTGELFF. The DNA for the CDR3 is TGTGCCAGCAGTTGGGACAGGGCGAACACCGGGGAGCTGTTTTTT.